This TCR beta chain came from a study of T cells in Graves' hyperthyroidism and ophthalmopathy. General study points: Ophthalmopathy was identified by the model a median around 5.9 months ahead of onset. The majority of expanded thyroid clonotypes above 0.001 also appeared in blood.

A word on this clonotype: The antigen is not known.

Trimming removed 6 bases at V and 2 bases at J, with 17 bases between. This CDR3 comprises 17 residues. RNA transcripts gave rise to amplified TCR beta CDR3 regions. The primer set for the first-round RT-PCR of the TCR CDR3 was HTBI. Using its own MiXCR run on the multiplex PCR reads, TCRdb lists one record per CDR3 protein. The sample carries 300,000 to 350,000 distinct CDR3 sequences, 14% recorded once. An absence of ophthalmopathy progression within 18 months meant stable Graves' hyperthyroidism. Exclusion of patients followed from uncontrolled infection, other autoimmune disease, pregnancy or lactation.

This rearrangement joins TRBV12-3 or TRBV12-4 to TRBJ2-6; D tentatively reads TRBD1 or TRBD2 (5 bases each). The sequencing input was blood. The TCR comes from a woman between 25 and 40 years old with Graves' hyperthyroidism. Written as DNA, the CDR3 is TGTGCCAGCAGAAATCCGAGGGGTCCCGCTGGGGCCAACGTCCTGACTTTC. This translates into CASRNPRGPAGANVLTF.